The 31 T cell receptor beta chains presented below share a single source sample, sequenced in a study of blood T cell repertoires in COVID-19. Assay used: immunoSEQ multiplex PCR; TCRdb lists only in-frame clones, some missing. Seen here are about 130,000 clones, more than 75% observed once, and the top ten hold around 17%. Source material: peripheral blood. The receptors were gathered from a woman aged 50 to 65 who had recovered from COVID-19.

The chain joins TRBV4-1 to TRBJ1-4; possible D gene TRBD1, 5 bases. The CDR3 has 16 amino acids. With 4 bases removed from V and 7 bases from J, the gap between germline ends came to 19 bases. The germline V gene has CDR1 MGHRA and CDR2 YSYEKL. The CDR3 loop reads CASSLRQPSGGEKLFF. CDR3 coding DNA: TGCGCCAGCAGCCTACGACAACCTTCCGGGGGTGAAAAACTGTTTTTT.

This rearrangement joins TRBV7-3 to TRBJ2-3; 9 bases are shared with TRBD1. Germline V gene data show CDR1 as SGHTA and CDR2 as FQGTGA. V lost 5 bases and J lost 3; bases outside the gene matches: 6. The CDR3 contains 15 residues. The CDR3 nucleotides read TGTGCCAGCAGCCTGACAGGGGGTGGGACAGATACGCAGTATTTT. Translation gives CASSLTGGGTDTQYF.

The J gene is TRBJ1-2, the V gene TRBV21-1; the D call TRBD1 from the table was never checked on the DNA. TRBV21-1 is a documented pseudogene. The CDR3 loop spans 15 amino acids. The DNA for the CDR3 is TGTGCCAGCAGCAACGGACAGGTGGCGTCCCCTGGCTACACCTTC. Translation: CASSNGQVASPGYTF.

The chain uses TRBV5-1 and TRBJ2-5; the match to TRBD2 covers 10 bases. Germline CDR1 SGHRS, CDR2 YFSETQ. This CDR3 comprises 15 residues. The V gene end was trimmed by 4 bases and the J gene end by 0 bases; junction bases not matched to a gene: 3. CDR3 nucleotides: TGCGCCAGCAGCAGGCTAGCGGGGGACCAAGAGACCCAGTACTTC. It translates to CASSRLAGDQETQYF.

V and J are TRBV5-6 and TRBJ2-7, with D possibly TRBD1 on 6 matching bases. Trimming left V 5 bases short and J 2 bases short, with 23 bases between. The CDR3 is 17 residues long. Germline CDR1 is SGHDT and CDR2 is YYEEEE. The CDR3 DNA sequence: TGTGCCAGCAGACCCTACCCCCCAGGGGACCTCCCCTACGAGCAGTACTTC. Translation: CASRPYPPGDLPYEQYF.

This clone was recorded a few times. The chain combines TRBV7-9 with TRBJ1-2; D remains ambiguous. The V and J ends lost 5 bases and 4 bases respectively, with 20 bases between them. Per germline, CDR1 SEHNR and CDR2 FQNEAQ (reference sequence). The CDR3 extends over 16 amino acids. DNA for the CDR3: TGTGCCAGCAGCCCGGCGCAATGGACTGCGAGCTATGGCTACACCTTC. It encodes CASSPAQWTASYGYTF.

With respect to this clone: A read error is likely, as this CDR3 ends without the conserved phenylalanine or tryptophan. The DNA is left out, because the CDR3 cannot be placed on it with certainty; the CDR3 is given as TCRdb lists it. This chain joins TRBV11-2 and TRBJ1-1; the table gives TRBD1 as D, unverified against the DNA. The CDR3 numbers 13 amino acids, ends counted. CDR1 is SGHAT and CDR2 is FQNNGV in the germline V gene. The CDR3: CASSLERGGTGKY.

The J gene is TRBJ1-3, the V gene TRBV7-2, with 8 bases identical to TRBD1. The CDR3 spans 17 residues. Trimming removed 0 bases from V and 2 bases from J; junction bases left unmatched: 6. CDR1 is SGHTA and CDR2 is FQGNSA in the germline V gene. CDR3 amino acids: CASSLASTGVAGNTIYF. The DNA for the CDR3 is TGTGCCAGCAGCTTAGCCTCGACAGGGGTGGCTGGAAACACCATATATTTT. Variable domain in full (rest from reference TRBV7-2 and TRBJ1-3): GAGVSQSPSNKVTEKGKDVELRCDPISGHTALYWYRQSLGQGLEFLIYFQGNSAPDKSGLPSDRFSAERTGGSVSTLTIQRTQQEDSAVYLCASSLASTGVAGNTIYFGEGSWLTVV.

This clone has a handful of counts. In nucleotides, the CDR3 is TGTGCCAGCAGTAACTACCTAGCGGGGGGTTACAATGAGCAGTTCTTC. As protein: CASSNYLAGGYNEQFF. The chain combines TRBV27 with TRBJ2-1; 11 bases align to TRBD2. The germline V gene has CDR1 MNHEY and CDR2 SMNVEV (reference sequence). This CDR3 is 16 amino acids long. The V and J ends lost 5 bases and 4 bases, in that order; junction bases with no gene match: 7.

The chain has TRBV7-9 and TRBJ2-7, with 9 bases that match TRBD1. The CDR3 is 15 residues long. Germline loops: CDR1 SEHNR, CDR2 FQNEAQ (reference sequence). Germline trimming cut 0 bases from V and 6 bases from J; bases unmatched to any gene: 6. Here the CDR3 reads CASSLAPQGASEQYF. The DNA of the CDR3 is TGTGCCAGCAGCTTAGCCCCACAGGGGGCAAGCGAGCAGTACTTC. Full variable domain (remainder filled in from reference TRBV7-9 and TRBJ2-7): DTGVSQNPRHKITKRGQNVTFRCDPISEHNRLYWYRQTLGQGPEFLTYFQNEAQLEKSRLLSDRFSAERPKGSFSTLEIQRTEQGDSAMYLCASSLAPQGASEQYFGPGTRLTVT.

V and J are TRBV23-1 and TRBJ1-1, with a possible D match to TRBD1 (6 bases). TRBV23-1 qualifies as an ORF whose function is uncertain. This CDR3 is built from 15 residues. The V and J ends lost 2 bases and 1 base respectively, with 11 bases between them. CDR3 region: CASSQQGITNTEAFF. The CDR3 DNA is TGCGCCAGCAGTCAACAGGGGATAACGAACACTGAAGCTTTCTTT.

This clone showed up just once. The J gene is TRBJ2-3, the V gene TRBV18; tentatively, D is TRBD2 (5 bases). Looked up from germline, CDR1 is KGHSH and CDR2 is LQKENI. V lost 2 bases and J 5 bases, leaving 8 bases between the germline ends. The CDR3 consists of 13 residues. This CDR3 reads CASSPLREDTQYF. DNA of the CDR3: TGTGCCAGCTCACCATTGAGGGAAGATACGCAGTATTTT.

The chain links TRBV19 to TRBJ2-6; D not resolved. This CDR3 contains 17 residues. V was trimmed by 0 bases and J by 2 bases, leaving 11 bases between them. Germline values: CDR1 LNHDA, CDR2 SQIVND (reference sequence). CDR3 sequence: CASSIDLAVAGANVLTF. The CDR3 nucleotides read TGTGCCAGTAGTATAGATCTTGCAGTTGCTGGGGCCAACGTCCTGACTTTC.

V gene TRBV5-1 combines with J gene TRBJ2-1, with D tentatively TRBD2 (6 bases). The V gene lost 0 bases and the J gene lost 9 bases, with 7 bases spanning the gap. This CDR3 has 12 residues. Germline V gives CDR1 SGHRS, CDR2 YFSETQ. CDR3: CASSLEGLEQFF. In DNA, the CDR3 is TGCGCCAGCAGCTTGGAGGGACTTGAGCAGTTCTTC.

A note on this clone: In the same sample, other DNA sequences code for this CDR3. CDR3 sequence reads: CASSPRLAGEQYF. The CDR3 DNA is TGTGCCAGCAGTCCCCGACTAGCGGGGGAGCAGTACTTC. V gene TRBV2 combines with J gene TRBJ2-7; 11 bases are shared with TRBD2. The germline gives CDR1 SNHLY, CDR2 FYNNEI. The CDR3 extends over 13 amino acids. With 5 bases clipped from V and 7 bases from J, the junction kept 4 bases outside the gene matches.

This clone was recorded only once. V usage is TRBV9 and J usage is TRBJ2-1, with 9 bases lining up with TRBD1. The CDR3 runs to 17 residues. The germline V gene encodes CDR1 SGDLS and CDR2 YYNGEE. V lost 6 bases to trimming and J lost 1 base; unmatched junction nucleotides: 11. The CDR3 nucleotides are TGTGCCAGCACCAGAGGGGCCGGGACAGGGTCCTACAATGAGCAGTTCTTC. Its protein product is CASTRGAGTGSYNEQFF.

The rearrangement links TRBV2 to TRBJ2-6, with D possibly matching TRBD2 (6 bases). Looked up from germline, CDR1 is SNHLY and CDR2 is FYNNEI. The CDR3 is 17 residues long. V lost 3 bases, J lost 0 bases, and 12 bases lay in between. The CDR3 region is CASSDGGFSSGANVLTF. CDR3 DNA: TGTGCCAGCAGTGATGGAGGGTTCAGCTCTGGGGCCAACGTCCTGACTTTC. Variable domain in full (rest from reference TRBV2 and TRBJ2-6): EPEVTQTPSHQVTQMGQEVILRCVPISNHLYFYWYRQILGQKVEFLVSFYNNEISEKSEIFDDQFSVERPDGSNFTLKIRSTKLEDSAMYFCASSDGGFSSGANVLTFGAGSRLTVL.

The chain is built from TRBV7-6 and TRBJ2-7; the match to TRBD1 covers 8 bases. Germline values: CDR1 SGHVS, CDR2 FNYEAQ. V lost 5 bases, J lost 5 bases, and 17 bases stayed unmatched. This CDR3 has 17 amino acids. Written as DNA, the CDR3 is TGTGCCAGCAGCCTAGACCTCAGGGGGCGAGTAACGAACGAGCAGTACTTC. It encodes CASSLDLRGRVTNEQYF.

The chain links TRBV10-3 to TRBJ1-5; D not resolved. The V gene's germline CDR1 is ENHRY and CDR2 SYGVKD. CDR3 length: 15 residues. Trimming stripped 3 bases from V and 5 bases from J, with 14 bases between. The CDR3: CAISDSLGVDQPQHF. As DNA, the CDR3 is TGTGCCATCAGTGACTCTCTCGGGGTAGATCAGCCCCAGCATTTT.

This clone has just one count. J is TRBJ1-4 and V is TRBV5-1; D might be TRBD1 (5 bases). Germline V CDR1 and CDR2: SGHRS, YFSETQ. This CDR3 has 14 residues. Trimming stripped 4 bases from V and 8 bases from J, with 15 bases between. In DNA, the CDR3 is TGCGCCAGCAGCCTCGGGGGAGATTACGAAAAACTGTTTTTT. Protein: CASSLGGDYEKLFF.

V gene TRBV11-3 combines with J gene TRBJ1-2, with D possibly being TRBD1 (5 bases). V was trimmed by 1 base and J by 0 bases, leaving 12 bases between them. Per the germline V gene, CDR1 is SGHNT and CDR2 is YENEEA. The CDR3 sequence is 16 residues long. CDR3 DNA: TGTGCCAGCAGCTTAGGGGCCGGGGGAGCTAACTATGGCTACACCTTC. It yields the protein CASSLGAGGANYGYTF. Drawing the rest from reference TRBV11-3 and TRBJ1-2, the complete variable domain is EAGVVQSPRYKIIEKKQPVAFWCNPISGHNTLYWYLQNLGQGPELLIRYENEEAVDDSQLPKDRFSAERLKGVDSTLKIQPAELGDSAVYLCASSLGAGGANYGYTFGSGTRLTVV.

The chain joins TRBV19 to TRBJ1-3; no firm D call. Germline assignment: CDR1 LNHDA and CDR2 SQIVND (reference sequence). The CDR3 runs to 17 residues. V was clipped by 3 bases and J by 0 bases, with 15 bases between them. The CDR3 sequence is CASSMASAALSGNTIYF. CDR3 bases: TGTGCCAGTAGTATGGCCTCGGCGGCGCTCTCTGGAAACACCATATATTTT.

This clone turned up a few times. The V gene is TRBV5-5, the J gene TRBJ2-5; 14 nucleotides agree with TRBD2. V trimming: 0 bases; J trimming: 2 bases; junction bases outside the gene matches: 9. From germline, CDR1 is SGHKS and CDR2 YYEKEE (reference sequence). This CDR3 comprises 19 residues. In DNA form, the CDR3 reads TGTGCCAGCAGCTTGGCCGGGACTAGCGGGGGTGCCCCACAAGAGACCCAGTACTTC. Amino acids: CASSLAGTSGGAPQETQYF.

This chain links TRBV7-2 with TRBJ2-1, with unresolved D. This CDR3 has 15 residues. Trimming took off 2 bases at V and 1 base at J, with 9 bases between the two ends. The germline gives CDR1 SGHTA, CDR2 FQGNSA. CDR3: CASSLQRESYNEQFF. For the CDR3, the DNA is TGTGCCAGCAGCTTACAAAGAGAGTCCTACAATGAGCAGTTCTTC.

The V gene is TRBV6-2 or TRBV6-3, the J gene TRBJ2-7; TRBD2 matches at 11 bases. This CDR3 has 15 residues. Germline assignment: CDR1 MNHEY and CDR2 SVGEGT. J lost 6 bases, V lost 6 bases, and 10 bases had no gene match. DNA of the CDR3: TGTGCCAGCAGCGGGACTAGCGGTAGATCGGGCGAGCAGTACTTC. Protein: CASSGTSGRSGEQYF.

The V gene is TRBV6-5, the J gene TRBJ2-3; D remains ambiguous. CDR3 length: 15 residues. CDR1 and CDR2 from the germline V gene are MNHEY and SVGAGI. The ends were cut back, 4 bases at V and 0 bases at J, with 11 bases in the middle. CDR3 loop: CASSLSFSSTDTQYF. The CDR3 DNA reads TGTGCCAGCAGTTTATCCTTCTCTAGCACAGATACGCAGTATTTT.

J is TRBJ1-2 and V is TRBV19, with D unresolved. V was trimmed by 1 base and J by 5 bases, leaving 11 bases between them. Germline V lookup: CDR1 LNHDA, CDR2 SQIVND (reference sequence). CDR3 length: 14 amino acids. CDR3 residues: CASSIVGRYYGYTF. DNA for the CDR3: TGTGCCAGTAGTATAGTGGGCAGATATTATGGCTACACCTTC. Full variable domain (rest looked up from reference TRBV19 and TRBJ1-2): DGGITQSPKYLFRKEGQNVTLSCEQNLNHDAMYWYRQDPGQGLRLIYYSQIVNDFQKGDIAEGYSVSREKKESFPLTVTSAQKNPTAFYLCASSIVGRYYGYTFGSGTRLTVV.

This chain joins TRBV6-1 and TRBJ1-4, with 8 positions matching TRBD1. Per the germline V gene, CDR1 is MNHNS and CDR2 is SASEGT. This CDR3 spans 15 amino acids. The V gene end was trimmed by 3 bases and the J gene end by 10 bases; junction bases not matched to a gene: 10. CDR3 DNA sequence: TGTGCCAGCAGTGAGTCGACAGGGGCCGCGGGAAAACTGTTTTTT. As protein: CASSESTGAAGKLFF.

The chain links TRBV30 to TRBJ2-7, with D tentatively TRBD2 (6 bases). CDR3 length equals 15 residues. Germline V gives CDR1 GTSNPN, CDR2 SVGIG (reference sequence). V was clipped by 1 base and J by 2 bases, with 15 bases between them. The CDR3 DNA follows: TGTGCCTGGAGTGGGGGACGGGACTGGACCTACGAGCAGTACTTC. This translates into CAWSGGRDWTYEQYF.

The chain links TRBV4-2 to TRBJ1-5; no reliable D call. The CDR3 has 15 residues. Trimming took off 0 bases at V and 4 bases at J, with 10 bases between the two ends. Germline V gene lookup returns CDR1 LGHNA and CDR2 YNFKEQ. The CDR3 region has the DNA TGTGCCAGCAGCCAAGATCTACGGGGTAATCAGCCCCAGCATTTT. Protein sequence: CASSQDLRGNQPQHF.

The genes are TRBV7-8 and TRBJ1-2; D is ambiguous. V lost 5 bases and J 2 bases, leaving 21 bases between the germline ends. Germline CDR1 reads SGHVS; CDR2 reads FQNEAQ. The CDR3 covers 17 residues. The CDR3 loop reads CASSPALWARLNYGYTF. DNA for the CDR3: TGTGCCAGCAGCCCAGCACTTTGGGCACGGCTGAACTATGGCTACACCTTC.